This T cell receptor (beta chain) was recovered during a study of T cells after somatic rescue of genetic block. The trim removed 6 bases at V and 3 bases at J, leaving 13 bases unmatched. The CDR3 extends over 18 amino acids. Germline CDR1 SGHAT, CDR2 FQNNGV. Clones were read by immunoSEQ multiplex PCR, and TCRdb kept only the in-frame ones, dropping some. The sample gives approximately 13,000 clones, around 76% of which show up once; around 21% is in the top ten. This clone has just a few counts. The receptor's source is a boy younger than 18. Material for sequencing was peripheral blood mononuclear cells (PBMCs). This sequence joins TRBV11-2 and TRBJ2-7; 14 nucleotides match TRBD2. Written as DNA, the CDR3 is TGTGCCAGCAGTCCTCCCGGGACTAGCGGGAGTGCTTACTACGAGCAGTACTTC. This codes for CASSPPGTSGSAYYEQYF.